This TCR beta chain derives from a study of T-cell reconstitution after alpha-beta-depleted transplantation in children. Study findings and constraints: Once a year had passed after transplant, T-cell counts and diversity came mostly from newly produced T cells. After transplant, at about two months, alpha-beta T cells were reportedly derived from several hundred expanded graft clones. There were some patients whose high TCRbeta diversity at day 60 came from surviving recipient T cells and thymic progenitors.

V lost 4 bases and J lost 2; bases outside the gene matches: 3. The CDR3 totals 15 residues. Preparing the TCRbeta library involved the use of unique molecular identifiers. A single record per CDR3 protein comes from TCRdb applying MiXCR to the PCR reads. The table shows hundreds of thousands of distinct CDR3 sequences, with roughly 8.3% occurring only once. This clonotype has a count of ten or more. Its antigen is not known. The sequencing used PBMCs, mostly from graft donor cells, collected 360 days after TCRalphabeta/CD19-depleted stem cell transplant. This TCR was sampled from a male patient aged 2 to 9 who had a stem cell transplant for acute myeloid leukemia, so the T cells may come from the graft donor. This rearrangement joins TRBV12-3 or TRBV12-4 to TRBJ2-5; the match to TRBD2 covers 11 bases. Here the CDR3 reads CASSSGTSGQETQYF. As DNA, the CDR3 is TGTGCCAGCAGTTCCGGGACTAGCGGACAAGAGACCCAGTACTTC.